This T cell receptor (beta chain) was found in a study of blood T cell repertoires in COVID-19. Study overall: Sites across the United States, Italy and Spain contributed samples from acute and convalescent COVID-19. PBMCs, B-cell-depleted T cells, or T cells were the source of the cDNA or gDNA that made up the material.

Authors' data handling: How many nucleated cells were present was estimated from reference gene primer amplification. Generated by immunoSEQ multiplex PCR, the TCRdb table keeps only in-frame clones and is missing some. V, J and clone size reflect that table, while D and trimming were determined from the DNA. The sample lists roughly 100,000 clones, 91% occurring once. Material for sequencing was peripheral blood. This receptor was taken from a young man with acute or convalescent COVID-19.

DNA for the CDR3: TGCGCCAGCACCCAGGGTGGGCACACTGAAGCTTTCTTT. Its translation is CASTQGGHTEAFF. The rearrangement links TRBV10-2 to TRBJ1-1; TRBD1 is a possible D gene (5 bases). V shed 7 bases and J shed 3 bases, with 12 bases lying between them. CDR3 length: 13 residues. Per the germline V gene, CDR1 is WSHSY and CDR2 is SAAADI.